A selection of T cell receptor beta chains follows, all from one sample in a study of human versus mouse CDR3 diversity and MHC coevolution. The repertoire was sequenced with immunoSEQ multiplex PCR; TCRdb's copy has only in-frame clones and lacks some. The table includes 75,000 to 90,000 clones, 93% detected once. Sequenced material: naive CD4+ T cells from blood. The receptor source for this set is a person aged 30 to 69 in good health. Each CDR3 is given with its conserved first and last residue. The D gene is left open where the match is weak. Not every row has a clone size; where given, it reads once, few, many or a size class.

j_gene | d_gene | abundance | v_gene | CDR3nt | CDR3aa
TRBJ1-2 | TRBD1 | NA | TRBV5-1 | TGCGCCAGCAGCCGACAGGGACTCTATGGCTACACCTTC | CASSRQGLYGYTF
TRBJ2-7 | NA | NA | TRBV9 | TGTGCCAGCAGCGTGAACAGTCTTACCTACGAGCAGTACTTC | CASSVNSLTYEQYF
TRBJ2-1 | NA | NA | TRBV6-1 | TGTGCCAGCACTAGACCTGTGAGCTCCTACAATGAGCAGTTCTTC | CASTRPVSSYNEQFF
TRBJ1-2 | TRBD1 | NA | TRBV7-9 | TGTGCCAGCAGCACGACCACAGGGGGGGTTGGCTACACCTTC | CASSTTTGGVGYTF
TRBJ1-4 | NA | few | TRBV28 | TGTGCCAGCATTGGAAGTGGGGCAGAGAATGAAAAACTGTTTTTT | CASIGSGAENEKLFF
TRBJ2-3 | TRBD2 | NA | TRBV7-6 | TGTGCCAGCAGCTTAGGGGCTAGCGGGGGGCCAGATACGCAGTATTTT | CASSLGASGGPDTQYF
TRBJ2-7 | TRBD2 | NA | TRBV18 | TGTGCCAGCTCACCACCGGGTGCGGGGGGGCACGAGCAGTACTTC | CASSPPGAGGHEQYF
TRBJ1-1 | NA | NA | TRBV6-6 | TGTGCCAGCAGTTTGCCATTGGGCTCTGAAGCTTTCTTT | CASSLPLGSEAFF
TRBJ2-7 | NA | NA | TRBV6-1 | TGTGCCAGCATCGTACAGGTTCCCTACGAGCAGTACTTC | CASIVQVPYEQYF
TRBJ1-1 | TRBD1 | once | TRBV11-2 | TGTGCCAGCAGCTTGACAGGGGAAACTGAAGCTTTCTTT | CASSLTGETEAFF
TRBJ1-2 | NA | NA | TRBV19 | TGTGCCAGTAGTACCTCCGGACAATATGGCTACACCTTC | CASSTSGQYGYTF
TRBJ2-1 | TRBD2 | NA | TRBV5-4 | TGTGCCAGCAGCTTGGCCGGCGCGGGAGGGTACAATGAGCAGTTCTTC | CASSLAGAGGYNEQFF
TRBJ2-7 | NA | NA | TRBV19 | TGTGCCAGTAGTACAGGGTTTCGATCCTACGAGCAGTACTTC | CASSTGFRSYEQYF
TRBJ2-7 | TRBD1 | once | TRBV18 | TGTGCCAGCTCACTCTCGACAGGGGCCGAGAACGAGCAGTACTTC | CASSLSTGAENEQYF
TRBJ1-1 | NA | NA | TRBV11-2 | TGTGCCAGCAGCTCTTTTAGGCGGATGCGGGGTGAAGCTTTCTTT | CASSSFRRMRGEAFF
TRBJ1-4 | NA | once | TRBV28 | TGTGCCAGCAGTTCCTCAGGGCTCGAGTGGGAAAAACTGTTTTTT | CASSSSGLEWEKLFF
TRBJ2-5 | TRBD1 | NA | TRBV5-4 | TGTGCCAGCAGCTTAGGAGACAGGGGGCAAGAGACCCAGTACTTC | CASSLGDRGQETQYF
TRBJ2-7 | NA | NA | TRBV6-5 | TGTGCCAGCAGTCGACAAGGACGGGGGGCCTACGGGCAGTACTTC | CASSRQGRGAYGQYF
TRBJ2-3 | TRBD1 | NA | TRBV7-2 | TGTGCCAGCAGCATGGGACAGAACACAGATACGCAGTATTTT | CASSMGQNTDTQYF
TRBJ1-2 | TRBD1 | NA | TRBV5-1 | TGCGCCAGCAGCTTGGAGGGACAGGGGGCCTATGGCTACACCTTC | CASSLEGQGAYGYTF
TRBJ2-7 | NA | NA | TRBV28 | TGTGCCAGCAGTTTATCCCATCAGCAGTACTTC | CASSLSHQQYF